This T cell receptor (beta chain) is drawn from a study of identical twins. Via MiXCR, TCRdb re-called the 5' RACE reads, giving one row per CDR3 protein. The data hold about 340,000 distinct CDR3 sequences, with about 12% observed a single time. A remark on this clonotype: Its cognate antigen is unknown. It is unclear where the CDR3 begins or ends on the DNA, so no DNA is shown, and the CDR3 is as TCRdb lists it.

CDR1 and CDR2 from the germline V gene are DFQATT and SNEGSKA (reference sequence). The CDR3 is 10 residues long, ends included. Whole-study results and caveats: The study found excess low generation probability among twin-shared out-of-frame alpha sequences. Twins showed weaker excess sharing in their beta out-of-frame sequences. Invariant cells of the MAIT and iNKT types might have partly distorted the zero-insertion analyses. Cord blood's abundant beta clonotypes had fewer insertions, unlike memory repertoires.

These data are also associated with another study on yellow fever vaccine responses in identical twins.

The specimen sequenced was CD8+ T cells sorted from blood. This sequence was found in a woman between 18 and 30 years old in good health. The chain has TRBV20-1 and TRBJ1-1. CDR3 loop: CSILGVEAFF.